The source of this T cell receptor beta chain is a study of blood T cell repertoires in COVID-19. Study background: The United States, Italy and Spain were the sources of the acute and convalescent COVID-19 samples.

V shed 6 bases and J shed 6 bases, with 15 bases lying between them. Germline assignment: CDR1 PRHDT and CDR2 FYEKMQ (reference sequence). The CDR3 has 15 residues. Profiling relied on immunoSEQ multiplex PCR, and the TCRdb table lists in-frame clones only, not all of them. The sample shows under 500,000 clones, 70% to 90% of them seen only once. The source of this sequence is a woman aged 18-29 years with acute COVID-19. Sample: PBMCs or T cells enriched from blood (not recorded which). The V and J genes are TRBV13 and TRBJ1-6, with D tentatively TRBD1 (5 bases). In DNA, the CDR3 is TGTGCCAGCAGTCTAATGGAGGGGCCTAATTCACCCCTCCACTTT. The encoded protein is CASSLMEGPNSPLHF.